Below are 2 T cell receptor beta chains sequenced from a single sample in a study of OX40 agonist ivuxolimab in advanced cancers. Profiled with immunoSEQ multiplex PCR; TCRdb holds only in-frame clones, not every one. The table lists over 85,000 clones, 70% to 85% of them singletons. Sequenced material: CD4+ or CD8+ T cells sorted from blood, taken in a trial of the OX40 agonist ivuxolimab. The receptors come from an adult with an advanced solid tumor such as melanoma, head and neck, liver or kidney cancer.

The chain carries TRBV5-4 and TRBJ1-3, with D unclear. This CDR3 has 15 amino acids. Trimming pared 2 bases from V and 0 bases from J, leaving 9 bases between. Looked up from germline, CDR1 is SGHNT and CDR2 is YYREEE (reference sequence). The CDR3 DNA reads TGTGCCAGCAGCTTTTCCCGATACTCTGGAAACACCATATATTTT. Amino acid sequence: CASSFSRYSGNTIYF.

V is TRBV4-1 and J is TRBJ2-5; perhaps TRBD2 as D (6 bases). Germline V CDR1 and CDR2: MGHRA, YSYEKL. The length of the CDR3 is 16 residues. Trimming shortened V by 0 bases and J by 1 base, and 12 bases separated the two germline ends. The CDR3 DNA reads TGCGCCAGCAGCCAAGACCTGCTCGGGGGCCAAGAGACCCAGTACTTC. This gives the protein CASSQDLLGGQETQYF.